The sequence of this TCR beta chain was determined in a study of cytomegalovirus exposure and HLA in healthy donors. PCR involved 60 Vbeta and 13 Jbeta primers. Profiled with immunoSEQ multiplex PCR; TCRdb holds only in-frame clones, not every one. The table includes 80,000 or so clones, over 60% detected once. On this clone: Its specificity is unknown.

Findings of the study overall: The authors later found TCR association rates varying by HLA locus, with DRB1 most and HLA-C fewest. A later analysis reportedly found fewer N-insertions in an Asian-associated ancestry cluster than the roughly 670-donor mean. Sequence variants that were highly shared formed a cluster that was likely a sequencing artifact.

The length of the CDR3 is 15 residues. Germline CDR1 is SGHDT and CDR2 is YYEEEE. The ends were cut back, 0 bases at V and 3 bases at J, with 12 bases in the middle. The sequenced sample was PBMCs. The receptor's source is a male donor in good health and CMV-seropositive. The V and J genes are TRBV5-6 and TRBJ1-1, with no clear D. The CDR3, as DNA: TGTGCCAGCAGCTTGGTAAGGAGGGATGACACTGAAGCTTTCTTT. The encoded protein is CASSLVRRDDTEAFF.